What follows are 30 T cell receptor beta chains derived from one specimen sequenced in a study of blood T cell repertoires in COVID-19. TCRdb's table, derived via immunoSEQ multiplex PCR, lists solely in-frame clones and lacks some. The table has 300,000 to 350,000 clones, 80% to 90% seen once. The sequenced material came from PBMCs or T cells enriched from blood (not recorded which). The receptors stem from a woman aged 40 to 49 with acute COVID-19.

This clone was seen a handful of times. The V and J genes are TRBV3-1 (or the pseudogene TRBV3-2) and TRBJ2-1; 12 positions match TRBD1. Germline values: CDR1 LGHDT, CDR2 YNNKEL (reference sequence). The CDR3 runs to 21 residues. V lost 2 bases, J lost 4 bases, and 18 bases stayed unmatched. The CDR3 reads CASSQSPGQGARGGFYNEQFF. CDR3 sequence (DNA): TGTGCCAGCAGCCAATCTCCGGGACAGGGGGCGCGGGGGGGCTTTTACAATGAGCAGTTCTTC.

CDR3 bases: TGTGCCAGCAGTTACTCGAGCTGGCGGGAGGACTACGAGCAGTACTTC. Amino acids: CASSYSSWREDYEQYF. The chain uses TRBV6-5 and TRBJ2-7; TRBD2 matches 8 bases. V shed 0 bases and J 3 bases; nucleotides not matched to a gene: 7. The CDR3 loop spans 16 amino acids. Germline loops: CDR1 MNHEY, CDR2 SVGAGI.

The chain employs TRBV27 and TRBJ2-3, with D tentatively TRBD1 (7 bases). Germline V gene lookup returns CDR1 MNHEY and CDR2 SMNVEV (reference sequence). The CDR3 length is 14 residues. Trimming cost V 4 bases and J 5 bases, with 13 bases left between them. CDR3 protein: CASSSSRGVDTQYF. The CDR3, as DNA: TGTGCCAGCAGTTCCAGCAGGGGGGTAGATACGCAGTATTTT.

Concerning this clone itself: Other DNA sequences in this sample translate to the same CDR3. This chain links TRBV19 with TRBJ2-3; TRBD2 is a possible D gene (6 bases). Trimming took off 3 bases at V and 2 bases at J, with 12 bases between the two ends. The germline V gene has CDR1 LNHDA and CDR2 SQIVND (reference sequence). The length of the CDR3 is 15 residues. The CDR3 protein is CASSIRDSHTDTQYF. CDR3 DNA sequence: TGTGCCAGTAGTATTCGGGACTCTCACACAGATACGCAGTATTTT.

The V call is TRBV28, the J call TRBJ1-4; TRBD1 might be the D (5 bases). The CDR3 has 15 residues. The V end lost 6 bases, the J end lost 6 bases, and 17 bases lay between the germline ends. CDR1 MDHEN and CDR2 SYDVKM come from the germline V gene. The CDR3 DNA follows: TGTGCCAGCAGCTTGGTACAGGTAGGGGATGAAAAACTGTTTTTT. It yields the protein CASSLVQVGDEKLFF.

V gene TRBV27 combines with J gene TRBJ1-2; 11 bases are a match to TRBD1. This CDR3 comprises 20 residues. Germline CDR1 MNHEY, CDR2 SMNVEV (reference sequence). Trimming removed 2 bases from V and 0 bases from J; junction bases left unmatched: 14. The CDR3 DNA sequence: TGTGCCAGCAGTTTACTATATAGGACAGGGGGCCTTGGACCTAACTATGGCTACACCTTC. It yields the protein CASSLLYRTGGLGPNYGYTF.

A single count supports this clone. This chain uses TRBV7-9 with TRBJ2-5, with a weak D call TRBD1 (5 bases). Germline V gene sequence: CDR1 SEHNR, CDR2 FQNEAQ (reference sequence). V dropped 5 bases and J dropped 1 base, with 23 bases sitting between them. This CDR3 contains 18 residues. As DNA, the CDR3 is TGTGCCAGCAGCCCCGGACAACTAAAAGGACCGGTCCAAGAGACCCAGTACTTC. It is translated as CASSPGQLKGPVQETQYF.

The gene calls are TRBV5-1 and TRBJ1-5, with D maybe TRBD1 (6 bases). The CDR3 is 15 residues long. Trimming removed 0 bases at V and 3 bases at J, with 10 bases between. Germline V gives CDR1 SGHRS, CDR2 YFSETQ. CDR3 sequence: CASSLDGQYNQPQHF. In nucleotides, the CDR3 is TGCGCCAGCAGCTTGGACGGACAGTACAATCAGCCCCAGCATTTT.

The chain is built from TRBV5-1 and TRBJ2-3, with D unclear. This CDR3 is built from 15 residues. The ends were cut back, 0 bases at V and 2 bases at J, with 10 bases in the middle. Looked up from germline, CDR1 is SGHRS and CDR2 is YFSETQ. The CDR3 loop is CASSLVSESTDTQYF. Written as DNA, the CDR3 is TGCGCCAGCAGCTTGGTTTCAGAATCCACAGATACGCAGTATTTT.

The chain recombines TRBV7-8 with TRBJ2-7; TRBD1 agrees at 7 bases. The V gene's germline CDR1 is SGHVS and CDR2 FQNEAQ. The CDR3 consists of 14 residues. The ends lost 6 bases at V and 1 base at J; junction bases unmatched: 6. The DNA for the CDR3 is TGTGCCAGCAGTCATAACAGGGGTTCCTACGAGCAGTACTTC. Amino acids: CASSHNRGSYEQYF.

This clone was seen just once. The chain carries TRBV4-3 and TRBJ1-3; TRBD1 might be the D (5 bases). This CDR3 has 15 amino acids. V was shortened by 2 bases and J by 6 bases, with 14 bases between the two germline ends. Looked up from germline, CDR1 is LGHNA and CDR2 is YSLEER. CDR3 region: CASSQQVGGKNTIYF. The CDR3 DNA follows: TGCGCCAGCAGCCAACAGGTCGGGGGAAAAAACACCATATATTTT.

The gene calls are TRBV29-1 and TRBJ2-1; 7 bases line up with TRBD2. CDR1 is SQVTM and CDR2 is ANQGSEA in the germline V gene. J gave up 3 bases and V 4 bases, and 3 bases lay outside the gene matches. This CDR3 has 13 residues. This CDR3 is CSVGRGSYNEQFF. CDR3 bases: TGCAGCGTTGGGCGGGGGAGCTACAATGAGCAGTTCTTC.

CDR3: CASSLQAGSNTGELFF. The CDR3 DNA is TGCGCCAGCAGCTTGCAGGCAGGGTCGAACACCGGGGAGCTGTTTTTT. This chain uses TRBV5-1 with TRBJ2-2; D is perhaps TRBD1 (5 bases). The germline gives CDR1 SGHRS, CDR2 YFSETQ. The CDR3 length is 16 residues. V gave up 1 base and J gave up 0 bases, with 10 bases separating them.

A remark on this clone: Other DNA sequences in this sample translate to the same CDR3. The chain has TRBV6-5 and TRBJ2-1; 7 positions agree with TRBD2. This CDR3 contains 15 residues. The germline gives CDR1 MNHEY, CDR2 SVGAGI. Trimming cost V 0 bases and J 2 bases; bases outside gene matches: 1. The CDR3 loop reads CASSYSSGAYNEQFF. Here the CDR3 DNA reads TGTGCCAGCAGTTACTCAAGCGGGGCCTACAATGAGCAGTTCTTC.

The chain uses TRBV2 and TRBJ2-5; D is possibly TRBD1 (6 bases). CDR1 SNHLY and CDR2 FYNNEI come from the germline V gene. The CDR3 runs to 12 residues. Trimming removed 7 bases from V and 3 bases from J, with 9 bases in between. The CDR3 DNA reads as TGTGCCAGCAAGGCAGGGGAAGAGACCCAGTACTTC. It translates to CASKAGEETQYF.

The chain combines TRBV5-1 with TRBJ1-2, with D perhaps matching TRBD1 (5 bases). The CDR3 length is 14 residues. CDR1 and CDR2 (germline): SGHRS, YFSETQ. V lost 0 bases and J lost 4, with 10 bases in between. The CDR3 region has the DNA TGCGCCAGCAGCTTGGAAGGGGATCCCTATGGCTACACCTTC. Translating it yields CASSLEGDPYGYTF.

The chain employs TRBV5-1 and TRBJ2-1, with a possible D match to TRBD2 (6 bases). V was clipped by 2 bases and J by 4 bases, with 13 bases between them. The CDR3 totals 15 residues. Germline lookup yields CDR1 SGHRS and CDR2 YFSETQ. The CDR3, as DNA: TGCGCCAGCAGCTTCCGGGAGATATCTTACAATGAGCAGTTCTTC. Translating gives CASSFREISYNEQFF.

The chain combines TRBV19 with TRBJ1-5; D perhaps matches TRBD1 (5 bases). The CDR3 is made up of 20 amino acids. Looked up from germline, CDR1 is LNHDA and CDR2 is SQIVND (reference sequence). Trimming removed 3 bases from V and 2 bases from J, with 26 bases in between. This CDR3 reads CASSILTLGQGKIRNQPQHF. DNA for the CDR3: TGTGCCAGTAGTATCCTCACTCTTGGGCAGGGCAAGATACGCAATCAGCCCCAGCATTTT.

The chain recombines TRBV27 with TRBJ1-2; 10 nucleotides align to TRBD1. J lost 8 bases, V lost 6 bases, and 9 bases had no gene match. This CDR3 comprises 14 residues. The germline gives CDR1 MNHEY, CDR2 SMNVEV (reference sequence). CDR3 amino acids: CASRTTGGLGGYTF. CDR3 nucleotide sequence: TGTGCCAGCAGGACGACAGGGGGCTTGGGAGGCTACACCTTC.

V usage is TRBV29-1 and J usage is TRBJ1-1, with D possibly being TRBD1 (6 bases). V lost 4 bases and J 2 bases, leaving 11 bases between the germline ends. The CDR3 has 13 residues. Germline values: CDR1 SQVTM, CDR2 ANQGSEA. CDR3 region: CSVGGQYNTEAFF. CDR3 in DNA: TGCAGCGTTGGGGGGCAGTATAACACTGAAGCTTTCTTT.

The chain employs TRBV4-2 and TRBJ2-2; 12 bases fit TRBD2. J gave up 3 bases and V 0 bases, and 5 bases lay outside the gene matches. CDR1 is LGHNA and CDR2 is YNFKEQ in the germline V gene. This CDR3 is built from 18 residues. CDR3: CASSQETSGGKDTGELFF. Written as DNA, the CDR3 is TGTGCCAGCAGCCAAGAAACTAGCGGGGGGAAGGACACCGGGGAGCTGTTTTTT.

CDR3 residues: CASSQADKLGGEGDSEQYF. In DNA form, the CDR3 reads TGTGCCAGCAGCCAAGCCGATAAGCTTGGGGGCGAGGGGGATTCCGAGCAGTACTTC. The chain recombines TRBV3-1 (or the pseudogene TRBV3-2) with TRBJ2-7, with a tentative D call TRBD1 (6 bases). Deletions cut 1 base from V and 6 bases from J, with 28 bases between. The CDR3 length is 19 residues. The germline V gene encodes CDR1 LGHDT and CDR2 YNNKEL (reference sequence).

V gene TRBV7-8 combines with J gene TRBJ2-7; the match to TRBD2 covers 7 bases. CDR3 length: 15 amino acids. The germline V gene has CDR1 SGHVS and CDR2 FQNEAQ. Germline trimming cut 4 bases from V and 2 bases from J; bases unmatched to any gene: 8. CDR3 amino acids: CASSSGLPTAYEQYF. The CDR3 nucleotides read TGTGCCAGCAGCTCGGGACTACCGACCGCCTACGAGCAGTACTTC.

This clone has a single count. This sequence joins TRBV18 and TRBJ1-6; D is ambiguous. The germline CDR1 and CDR2 sequences are KGHSH and LQKENI. V was cut by 2 bases and J by 5 bases, with 10 bases left in between. This CDR3 region has 15 residues. CDR3 sequence: CASSPRGQDNSPLHF. The CDR3 bases are TGTGCCAGCTCACCAAGAGGGCAAGATAATTCACCCCTCCACTTT.

The gene calls are TRBV9 and TRBJ2-2, with 7 bases matching TRBD2. V shed 1 base, J shed 4 bases, and the junction held 4 bases outside the gene matches. The length of the CDR3 is 15 residues. Germline CDR1 reads SGDLS; CDR2 reads YYNGEE. CDR3 nucleotide sequence: TGTGCCAGCAGCGTAAGGGAGGGCCCCACCGGGGAGCTGTTTTTT. Encoded protein: CASSVREGPTGELFF.

The V and J genes are TRBV6-5 and TRBJ2-7; D remains ambiguous. Per the germline V gene, CDR1 is MNHEY and CDR2 is SVGAGI. Trimming took 6 bases from V and 0 from J, leaving 12 bases between them. The CDR3 length is 14 residues. CDR3 nucleotide sequence: TGTGCCAGCAGAGCCTACGTATACTCCTACGAGCAGTACTTC. It codes for CASRAYVYSYEQYF.

The rearrangement links TRBV2 to TRBJ1-1, with no clear D. The germline gives CDR1 SNHLY, CDR2 FYNNEI. The V end lost 6 bases, the J end lost 4 bases, and 15 bases lay between the germline ends. The CDR3 extends over 14 amino acids. In DNA form, the CDR3 reads TGTGCCAGCAGGATACCCCCCCGGGGCACTGAAGCTTTCTTT. Encoded protein: CASRIPPRGTEAFF. Using reference TRBV2 and TRBJ1-1 for the parts outside the CDR3, the full variable domain is EPEVTQTPSHQVTQMGQEVILRCVPISNHLYFYWYRQILGQKVEFLVSFYNNEISEKSEIFDDQFSVERPDGSNFTLKIRSTKLEDSAMYFCASRIPPRGTEAFFGQGTRLTVV.

Only one count was recorded for this clone. The J gene is TRBJ1-2, the V gene TRBV9; D gene unclear. Trimming left V 0 bases short and J 4 bases short, with 7 bases between. CDR1 and CDR2 from the germline V gene are SGDLS and YYNGEE. The length of the CDR3 is 13 residues. The CDR3 region has the DNA TGTGCCAGCAGCGTAGTGGCTGGCTATGGCTACACCTTC. This encodes CASSVVAGYGYTF.

This clone turned up a few times. The chain employs TRBV5-4 and TRBJ1-5; tentatively, D is TRBD1 (5 bases). CDR3 size: 13 residues. Per germline, CDR1 SGHNT and CDR2 YYREEE (reference sequence). The ends were cut back, 0 bases at V and 6 bases at J, with 7 bases in the middle. The CDR3 is CASSLDGAQPQHF. DNA of the CDR3: TGTGCCAGCAGCTTGGATGGGGCTCAGCCCCAGCATTTT.

The V and J genes are TRBV28 and TRBJ1-2, with D possibly TRBD1 on 5 matching bases. V shed 6 bases and J shed 5 bases, with 16 bases lying between them. The CDR3 extends over 14 amino acids. Germline assignment: CDR1 MDHEN and CDR2 SYDVKM. This CDR3 reads CASSAGNSRYGYTF. CDR3 sequence (DNA): TGTGCCAGCAGCGCAGGGAACTCGCGGTATGGCTACACCTTC.